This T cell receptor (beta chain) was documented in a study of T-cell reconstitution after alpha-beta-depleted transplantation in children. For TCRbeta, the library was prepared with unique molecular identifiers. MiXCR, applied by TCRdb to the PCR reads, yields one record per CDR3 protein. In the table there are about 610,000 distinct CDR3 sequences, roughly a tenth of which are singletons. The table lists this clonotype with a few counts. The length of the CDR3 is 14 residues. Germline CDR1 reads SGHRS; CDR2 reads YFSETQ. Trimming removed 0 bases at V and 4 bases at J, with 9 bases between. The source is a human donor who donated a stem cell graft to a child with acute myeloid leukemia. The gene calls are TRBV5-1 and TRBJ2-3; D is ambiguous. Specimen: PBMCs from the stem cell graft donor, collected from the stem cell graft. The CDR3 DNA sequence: TGCGCCAGCAGCTTGGGCCGGGCGGCAGATACGCAGTATTTT. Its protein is CASSLGRAADTQYF.